This entry features one T cell receptor beta chain sequence. The antigen this receptor binds is unknown. No qualities accompany the bases; no much larger clone lies one base away. Library method: the immunoSEQ multiplex PCR assay. Imported from immuneACCESS, the table was reduced by TCRdb to in-frame sequences with V and J called. These copies leave out some clones; in studies compared against another copy, an unresolved V gene accounts for under half, and the cause of the remainder is not known. The sample yields roughly 36,000 clones; under 95% were counted once. Around 4.3% of the sample rests with the top ten. The sample is drawn from a study of T cell changes during pregnancy in multiple sclerosis (dated by TCRdb to about 2019). For the study in its entirety: The study looked at changes in the T cell repertoire across pregnancy in women with multiple sclerosis.

The CDR3 spans 17 residues, from the cysteine through the phenylalanine. Only the CDR3 part of the read is kept: 51 bases, read in frame from the first base. For CDR1 and CDR2, the germline V gene lists SGHVS and FNYEAQ. A distance of 17 bases separates the germline ends of V and J, which lose 1 base and 2 bases respectively. This receptor chain uses TRBV7-6 and TRBJ2-5, and TRBD2 may be the D gene, going by 6 matching bases. This TCR was sampled from a female donor in good health, enrolled as a control in a pregnancy study. The sequenced sample was peripheral blood, obtained in the second trimester of pregnancy. CDR3 protein: CASSLEWRGGGQETQYF. The DNA reads TGTGCCAGCAGCTTAGAGTGGCGGGGTGGGGGACAAGAGACCCAGTACTTC. Where the CDR3 stops, the reference TRBV7-6 and TRBJ2-5 genes take over; the full variable domain is GAGVSQSPRYKVTKRGQDVALRCDPISGHVSLYWYRQALGQGPEFLTYFNYEAQQDKSGLPNDRFSAERPEGSISTLTIQRTEQRDSAMYRCASSLEWRGGGQETQYFGPGTRLLVL.